The 16 T cell receptor beta chains reported below all come from one sample, sequenced in a study of cytotoxic CD8 clonotypes in ibrutinib-treated CLL. The table came from immunoSEQ multiplex PCR; TCRdb's copy has only in-frame clones and leaves some out. Here the sample spans approximately 190,000 clones, more than 70% being singletons. The sequences come from PBMCs, collected after 12 months of ibrutinib treatment. The receptors originated from a human donor with chronic lymphocytic leukemia.

J is TRBJ1-5 and V is TRBV27; tentatively, D is TRBD1 (5 bases). Trimming took 5 bases from V and 0 from J, leaving 11 bases between them. CDR3 length equals 15 residues. Germline CDR1 MNHEY, CDR2 SMNVEV (reference sequence). CDR3 in DNA: TGTGCCAGCAGTCCGCGACAGAATAGCAATCAGCCCCAGCATTTT. Residues: CASSPRQNSNQPQHF.

The chain is built from TRBV5-5 and TRBJ2-7, with D possibly being TRBD2 (6 bases). This CDR3 spans 13 amino acids. With 2 bases removed from V and 6 bases from J, the gap between germline ends came to 12 bases. Germline CDR1 SGHKS, CDR2 YYEKEE (reference sequence). CDR3: CASSLTGVFEQYF. The CDR3 nucleotides are TGTGCCAGCAGCTTAACGGGAGTTTTCGAGCAGTACTTC.

The chain links TRBV19 to TRBJ2-7; D may be TRBD2 (5 bases). The CDR3 consists of 15 residues. V was cut by 4 bases and J by 4 bases, with 17 bases left in between. CDR1 is LNHDA, CDR2 SQIVND, per germline (reference sequence). CDR3 nucleotide sequence: TGTGCCAGTAGTACGGAGGCAGGTCTTCAGTACGAGCAGTACTTC. It is translated as CASSTEAGLQYEQYF.

The gene calls are TRBV5-1 and TRBJ2-7, with 10 positions matching TRBD2. This CDR3 is built from 15 residues. Germline V gene sequence: CDR1 SGHRS, CDR2 YFSETQ. The ends lost 4 bases at V and 2 bases at J; junction bases unmatched: 6. The CDR3 DNA follows: TGCGCCAGCAGCCCCGGGACTAGCGTCACCTACGAGCAGTACTTC. Encoded protein: CASSPGTSVTYEQYF.

The chain couples TRBV2 to TRBJ2-5; TRBD1 agrees at 7 bases. Trimming took 2 bases from V and 0 from J; bases not matched to a gene: 3. Germline lookup yields CDR1 SNHLY and CDR2 FYNNEI. This CDR3 spans 15 amino acids. This chain's CDR3 is CASSEWGTDQETQYF. The CDR3 region has the DNA TGTGCCAGCAGTGAATGGGGGACAGACCAAGAGACCCAGTACTTC.

V is TRBV4-1 and J is TRBJ1-1; D remains ambiguous. This CDR3 region has 12 residues. Germline values: CDR1 MGHRA, CDR2 YSYEKL. V lost 0 bases, J lost 11 bases, and 10 bases lay in between. CDR3 residues: CASSQDSVPAFF. The DNA for the CDR3 is TGCGCCAGCAGCCAAGATTCGGTCCCGGCTTTCTTT.

This chain links TRBV6-5 with TRBJ1-2, with D possibly TRBD1 on 5 matching bases. Germline CDR1 is MNHEY and CDR2 is SVGAGI. Between the trimmed V and J ends, which lost 2 bases and 3 bases, there was a span of 10 bases. The CDR3 spans 14 residues. CDR3 protein: CASSYTDSHYGYTF. CDR3 DNA: TGTGCCAGCAGTTACACCGACAGCCACTATGGCTACACCTTC.

This clone was seen only a few times. The chain employs TRBV5-1 and TRBJ2-2; the D gene is possibly TRBD2 (7 bases). Germline loops: CDR1 SGHRS, CDR2 YFSETQ. The CDR3 runs to 16 residues. Trimming left V 1 base short and J 10 bases short, with 20 bases between. The CDR3 DNA reads as TGCGCCAGCAGCTTGCTGGTTTTGGGGGGGCCGACGGAGCTGTTTTTT. It yields the protein CASSLLVLGGPTELFF.

The chain is built from TRBV7-9 and TRBJ2-3, with TRBD1 as a possible D gene (7 bases). V lost 3 bases and J 0 bases, leaving 16 bases between the germline ends. The CDR3 is 17 residues long. Germline loops: CDR1 SEHNR, CDR2 FQNEAQ (reference sequence). CDR3 sequence reads: CASSFPSRGVSTDTQYF. The DNA for the CDR3 is TGTGCCAGCAGCTTTCCTTCCAGGGGGGTCAGCACAGATACGCAGTATTTT.

This rearrangement joins TRBV27 to TRBJ1-2, with TRBD1 matching over 10 bases. This CDR3 comprises 15 residues. CDR1 and CDR2 from the germline V gene are MNHEY and SMNVEV (reference sequence). Trimming removed 3 bases from V and 5 bases from J; junction bases left unmatched: 6. CDR3 sequence (DNA): TGTGCCAGCAGTTTTGACAGGGGGCCGGGGTATGGCTACACCTTC. It is translated as CASSFDRGPGYGYTF.

This chain connects TRBV2 to TRBJ2-1; D is unclear. This CDR3 has 12 residues. Germline V gives CDR1 SNHLY, CDR2 FYNNEI. Between the trimmed V and J ends, which lost 6 bases and 7 bases, there was a span of 10 bases. CDR3 bases: TGTGCCAGCAGCCCCGAACGAAATGAGCAGTTCTTC. Translation: CASSPERNEQFF.

V gene TRBV6-5 combines with J gene TRBJ2-5, with a possible D match to TRBD2 (6 bases). Per germline, CDR1 MNHEY and CDR2 SVGAGI. The CDR3 contains 15 residues. The ends were cut back, 6 bases at V and 5 bases at J, with 19 bases in the middle. The CDR3 bases are TGTGCCAGCAGGAGGGTCAGGGAGGCGGAGGAGACCCAGTACTTC. This encodes CASRRVREAEETQYF.

Written as DNA, the CDR3 is TGCGCCAGCAGCCAAGACCAAGCCCTTTACTACGAGCAGTACTTC. Its translation is CASSQDQALYYEQYF. This chain connects TRBV4-1 to TRBJ2-7; D is uncertain. The CDR3 is made up of 15 amino acids. The V end lost 0 bases, the J end lost 3 bases, and 12 bases lay between the germline ends. The germline gives CDR1 MGHRA, CDR2 YSYEKL.

As DNA, the CDR3 is TGTGCCAGCACGGCGAACACCGGGGAGCTGTTTTTT. This encodes CASTANTGELFF. The chain recombines TRBV6-6 with TRBJ2-2; D is undetermined. Germline V lookup: CDR1 MNHNY, CDR2 SVGAGI (reference sequence). Trimming removed 7 bases at V and 0 bases at J, with 3 bases between. This CDR3 contains 12 residues.

This rearrangement joins TRBV10-3 to TRBJ1-3; the D is unclear. V lost 4 bases to trimming and J lost 0 bases, with 13 bases between them. Germline V gene lookup returns CDR1 ENHRY and CDR2 SYGVKD. The CDR3 covers 16 residues. This chain's CDR3 is CAISGVASSSGNTIYF. CDR3 bases: TGTGCCATCAGTGGCGTTGCCTCGTCCTCTGGAAACACCATATATTTT.

The J gene is TRBJ1-2, the V gene TRBV2, with a tentative D call TRBD1 (5 bases). CDR3 length equals 12 residues. The germline V and J ends were trimmed by 4 bases and 6 bases, with 9 bases remaining between them. Per the germline V gene, CDR1 is SNHLY and CDR2 is FYNNEI. The chain's CDR3 is CASSGGRDGYTF. For the CDR3, the DNA is TGTGCCAGCAGTGGGGGGAGGGATGGCTACACCTTC.